This T cell receptor (beta chain) was identified in a study of T-cell reconstitution after alpha-beta-depleted transplantation in children. Germline V gene data show CDR1 as ENHRY and CDR2 as SYGVKD. The CDR3 is 14 residues long. This clonotype was seen ten or more times. Its antigen is still unknown. One end of the junction does not line up with germline, which may come from a read error. Regarding the study as a whole: The main origin of T-cell counts and diversity one year after transplant was newly produced T cells.

Unique molecular identifiers were built into the TCRbeta library. TCRdb called the PCR reads again in MiXCR, with one record for every CDR3 protein. The sample shows 550,000 to 800,000 distinct CDR3 sequences, roughly 14% of them seen only once. The receptor was derived from a girl aged 2 to 10 with congenital amegakaryocytic thrombocytopenia, due to receive a stem cell transplant. The specimen comprised PBMCs, sampled before TCRalphabeta/CD19-depleted stem cell transplant. The genes are TRBV10-3 and TRBJ2-4; 7 positions match TRBD1. CDR3 amino acids: CAISSGQEKNIQYF. The CDR3 coding sequence is TGTGCCATCAGTAGTGGACAGGAAAAAAATATTCAGTACTTC.